Following are 2 T cell receptor beta chains from one sample sequenced in a study of T cells in Graves' hyperthyroidism and ophthalmopathy. The investigators amplified TCR beta CDR3 regions from RNA transcripts. First-round RT-PCR targeting the TCR CDR3 was performed with the HTBI primer set. From the multiplex PCR reads, TCRdb called clonotypes with MiXCR, one entry per CDR3 protein. The profile covers roughly 650,000 distinct CDR3 sequences, with roughly 16% appearing a single time and approximately 3.5% taken by the ten largest. The sample taken for sequencing was blood. The receptors were sampled from a woman in her thirties or forties with Graves' ophthalmopathy.

The V gene is TRBV20-1, the J gene TRBJ2-3; D is possibly TRBD1 (5 bases). Per germline, CDR1 DFQATT and CDR2 SNEGSKA (reference sequence). This CDR3 is built from 14 residues. Trimming removed 5 bases at V and 5 bases at J, with 17 bases between. The CDR3 loop is CSAFGQTPQDTQYF. CDR3 nucleotides: TGCAGTGCTTTTGGACAAACGCCACAAGATACGCAGTATTTT.

This rearrangement joins TRBV19 to TRBJ1-1; D might be TRBD1 (6 bases). The CDR3 is made up of 13 amino acids. The V gene lost 3 bases and the J gene lost 4 bases, with 9 bases spanning the gap. Germline-derived CDR1 and CDR2 are LNHDA and SQIVND (reference sequence). The CDR3 loop reads CASSMGAITEAFF. The CDR3 DNA reads as TGTGCCAGTAGTATGGGGGCGATCACTGAAGCTTTCTTT.